These T cell receptor beta chains were read from a single sample in a study of blood T cell repertoires in COVID-19. Clones were sequenced by immunoSEQ multiplex PCR, and TCRdb holds only the in-frame ones, with some missing. In the table there are 54,000 or so clones, around 86% of which are singletons. The sequenced material came from peripheral blood. These receptor sequences come from a woman aged 80 or older with acute or convalescent COVID-19. The CDR3 runs from the conserved cysteine through the conserved F or W. D genes are given only for firm matches. Size tells how often a clone was seen (once, few, many) or the class of an expanded clone, and some rows leave it out.

J | D | size | V | DNA | CDR3
TRBJ1-1 | TRBD1 | few | TRBV28 | TGTGCCAGCAGTTTAGTAGACAGGGGTCCGAACACTGAAGCTTTCTTT | CASSLVDRGPNTEAFF
TRBJ1-2 | TRBD1 | NA | TRBV19 | TGTGCCAGTACCTCATTGAAGAGGGGGCCAAATAACTATGGCTACACCTTC | CASTSLKRGPNNYGYTF
TRBJ2-1 | NA | NA | TRBV18 | TGTGCCAGCTCACGGGGGGAAAGCTCCTACAATGAGCAGTTCTTC | CASSRGESSYNEQFF
TRBJ1-1 | TRBD1 | NA | TRBV18 | TGTGCCAGCTCACCAAGCTACAGGGGGAACACTGAAGCTTTCTTT | CASSPSYRGNTEAFF
TRBJ1-1 | NA | NA | TRBV12-3/TRBV12-4 | TGTGCCAGCAGCGCGACACGGAACACTGAAGCTTTCTTT | CASSATRNTEAFF
TRBJ1-2 | NA | NA | TRBV19 | TGTGCCAGTAGTAGCCGGGAGCCGACGGGCTATGGCTACACCTTC | CASSSREPTGYGYTF
TRBJ1-1 | TRBD1 | few | TRBV14 | TGTGCCAGCAGCCAACAGGGGGCTTTGGGAACTGAAGCTTTCTTT | CASSQQGALGTEAFF
TRBJ2-6 | NA | NA | TRBV11-2 | TGTGCCAGCAGCTTAGGAGGAATCTCTGGGGCCAACGTCCTGACTTTC | CASSLGGISGANVLTF
TRBJ2-1 | NA | NA | TRBV5-5 | TGTGCCAGCAGCTTGGGTGGACCCCGACAGGCTGAGCAGTTCTTC | CASSLGGPRQAEQFF
TRBJ2-2 | NA | NA | TRBV5-6 | TGTGCCAGCAGCTTGCAGGGGACGAACACCGGGGAGCTGTTTTTT | CASSLQGTNTGELFF
TRBJ2-1 | NA | NA | TRBV30 | TGTGCCTGGAGTGGTATTAGCGGCTACAATGAGCAGTTCTTC | CAWSGISGYNEQFF
TRBJ2-2 | TRBD2 | NA | TRBV30 | TGTGCCTGGGGACTAGCGGCCCCTACCAACACCGGGGAGCTGTTTTTT | CAWGLAAPTNTGELFF
TRBJ2-1 | NA | NA | TRBV5-1 | TGCGCCAGCAGCTTGGGCTCAGGGGATGAGCAGTTCTTC | CASSLGSGDEQFF
TRBJ1-5 | TRBD1 | NA | TRBV7-6 | TGTGCCAGCAGCCCCATGGGGACAGCCAAACCGGAGGGCAATCAGCCCCAGCATTTT | CASSPMGTAKPEGNQPQHF
TRBJ1-3 | NA | NA | TRBV28 | TGTGCCAGCAGTTTGGCGGGGATCCCCGGAAACACCATATATTTT | CASSLAGIPGNTIYF
TRBJ2-7 | TRBD1 | NA | TRBV29-1 | TGCAGCGTTGAGACGGGACAGGGCGTATACGAGCAGTACTTC | CSVETGQGVYEQYF
TRBJ1-4 | TRBD1 | NA | TRBV7-9 | TGTGCCATTAATGGGGACAGGGGGCCGACCAATGAAAAACTGTTTTTT | CAINGDRGPTNEKLFF
TRBJ1-1 | NA | NA | TRBV28 | TGTGCCAGCAGTTTGGTTCAGGGAGGGACTGAAGCTTTCTTT | CASSLVQGGTEAFF
TRBJ1-6 | NA | few | TRBV2 | TGTGCCAGCAGTGCAGGGGCTGGCTCACCCCTCCACTTT | CASSAGAGSPLHF
TRBJ2-2 | NA | few | TRBV3-1/TRBV3-2 | TGTGCCAGCAGCCAAGATATTACCGGGGAGCTGTTTTTT | CASSQDITGELFF
TRBJ2-1 | TRBD2 | NA | TRBV5-1 | TGCGCCAGCAGCCTAGGGACTAGCGGGGCCAGCTCCTACAATGAGCAGTTCTTC | CASSLGTSGASSYNEQFF
TRBJ2-3 | TRBD2 | NA | TRBV7-3 | TGTGCCAGCAGCTTAACGGAGCGGGGGGGCTTCACAGATACGCAGTATTTT | CASSLTERGGFTDTQYF
TRBJ2-7 | TRBD2 | NA | TRBV19 | TGTGCCAGTAGTATAGTCTACCGCGGGAGGCCCTACGAGCAGTACTTC | CASSIVYRGRPYEQYF
TRBJ1-1 | NA | NA | TRBV16 | TGTGCCAGCAGCCAATCGAGGACACTTAACACTGAAGCTTTCTTT | CASSQSRTLNTEAFF
TRBJ2-7 | NA | NA | TRBV2 | TGTGCCAGCAGCTCAGGATACGAGCAGTACTTC | CASSSGYEQYF
TRBJ2-1 | NA | few | TRBV27 | TGTGCCAGTCCGTTGGAGGGCCCACACAATGAGCAGTTCTTC | CASPLEGPHNEQFF
TRBJ2-2 | NA | NA | TRBV7-2 | TGTGCCAGCAGAGCCCTCCTAACCGGGGAGCTGTTTTTT | CASRALLTGELFF
TRBJ1-6 | NA | few | TRBV7-2 | TGTGCCAGCAGCTTTATTCCAGATACCCTCCACTTT | CASSFIPDTLHF
TRBJ2-7 | TRBD2 | NA | TRBV18 | TGTGCCAGCTCACCAATAGCGGGGATTTACGAGCAGTACTTC | CASSPIAGIYEQYF
TRBJ1-3 | NA | NA | TRBV6-6 | TGTGCCAGCGGAAGTGCGGATCGTGGAAACACCATATATTTT | CASGSADRGNTIYF
TRBJ1-1 | TRBD1 | NA | TRBV28 | TGTGCCAGCAGTTTAGCCGGGACAGGGCCCCTGAACACTGAAGCTTTCTTT | CASSLAGTGPLNTEAFF
TRBJ1-1 | TRBD1 | NA | TRBV5-6 | TGTGCCAGCAGCTTCGGGGACAGCCGAAGGAAAGCTTTCTTT | CASSFGDSRRKAFF
TRBJ1-2 | TRBD1 | NA | TRBV5-4 | TGTGCCAGCAGCTTGGTGTGGACAGGGAACTATGGCTACACCTTC | CASSLVWTGNYGYTF
TRBJ1-6 | NA | NA | TRBV27 | TGTGCCAGCAGTTTATCCCCACAGGGAATAAGTTCACCCCTCCACTTT | CASSLSPQGISSPLHF
TRBJ2-6 | NA | NA | TRBV11-2 | TGTGCCAGCAGCCCAGGTTTTGGGTCCGGGGCCAACGTCCTGACTTTC | CASSPGFGSGANVLTF
TRBJ2-1 | NA | once | TRBV3-1/TRBV3-2 | TGTGCCAGCAGCCAAGATAGGTCGGGGTTCCGCTACAATGAGCAGTTCTTC | CASSQDRSGFRYNEQFF
TRBJ2-2 | NA | NA | TRBV3-1/TRBV3-2 | TGTGCCAGCAGCCATTCGGACACCTACACCGGGGAGCTGTTTTTT | CASSHSDTYTGELFF
TRBJ2-7 | NA | NA | TRBV18 | TGTGCCAGCTCACCACCCCGGAGCCGGAACGAGCAGTACTTC | CASSPPRSRNEQYF
TRBJ2-1 | TRBD2 | NA | TRBV6-1 | TGTGCCAGCAGTGAACTAGCGGGAGGATCTGAGCAGTTCTTC | CASSELAGGSEQFF
TRBJ2-7 | TRBD2 | NA | TRBV28 | TGTGCCAGCAGCGGTGGGACTAGCGGGAGTAAGTGGGGCTCCTACGAGCAGTACTTC | CASSGGTSGSKWGSYEQYF
TRBJ2-7 | NA | NA | TRBV28 | TGTGCCAGCAGGCCCGGCCGGGGAGCCCCCTACGAGCAGTACTTC | CASRPGRGAPYEQYF
TRBJ2-3 | TRBD2 | NA | TRBV27 | TGTGCCAGCAGGGCTAGCGGGAATAGCGCAGATACGCAGTATTTT | CASRASGNSADTQYF
TRBJ2-1 | TRBD2 | NA | TRBV2 | TGTGCCACAGGACAACCACTAGCGGGAGAGCAGTTCTTC | CATGQPLAGEQFF
TRBJ2-5 | TRBD2 | NA | TRBV6-2/TRBV6-3 | TGTGCCAGCAGTTACCTCGGACTAGCGGGAAGAGAGACCCAGTACTTC | CASSYLGLAGRETQYF
TRBJ2-3 | NA | NA | TRBV28 | TGTGCCAGCCGTCGGGACAACGTCGGAGATACGCAGTATTTT | CASRRDNVGDTQYF
TRBJ1-2 | NA | NA | TRBV28 | TGTGCCAGCAGCCCTCGACAGGCGAGTGGCTACACCTTC | CASSPRQASGYTF
TRBJ2-5 | TRBD1 | NA | TRBV6-5 | TGTGCCAGCAGCACTGACAGGGCCCCCCAAGAGACCCAGTACTTC | CASSTDRAPQETQYF
TRBJ1-5 | NA | few | TRBV18 | TGTGCCAGCTCCCCTACAGGGCTGCCCCAGCATTTT | CASSPTGLPQHF
TRBJ2-7 | NA | NA | TRBV6-2/TRBV6-3 | TGTGCCAGCAGTTACTCGCTGGGACTCCTTTCCTACGAGCAGTACTTC | CASSYSLGLLSYEQYF
TRBJ1-1 | NA | NA | TRBV27 | TGTGCCAGCTGGAGACAGCCTAACACTGAAGCTTTCTTT | CASWRQPNTEAFF
TRBJ2-4 | NA | NA | TRBV21-1 | TGTGCCAGCGCCCCAGGGACAGGGAGTTTAAGGGTAGCCAAAAACATTCAGTACTTC | CASAPGTGSLRVAKNIQYF
TRBJ1-1 | TRBD1 | NA | TRBV7-3 | TGTGCCAGCAGGGCCGCGACAGGGAAGGGTGAAGCTTTCTTT | CASRAATGKGEAFF
TRBJ2-5 | TRBD2 | NA | TRBV3-1/TRBV3-2 | TGTGCCAGCAGCCAAGGTGTAAGGGTAGCGGGAGAAGAGACCCAGTACTTC | CASSQGVRVAGEETQYF
TRBJ2-7 | NA | few | TRBV27 | TGTGCCAGCAGTTTATTCGGGGACTACGAGCAGTACTTC | CASSLFGDYEQYF
TRBJ1-1 | NA | NA | TRBV6-2/TRBV6-3 | TGTGCCAGCAGTCCATCAGGGGAGGGGTACACTGAAGCTTTCTTT | CASSPSGEGYTEAFF
TRBJ1-1 | NA | NA | TRBV7-2 | TGTGCCACCTCACGGGGGGCCAACACTGAAGCTTTCTTT | CATSRGANTEAFF
TRBJ1-5 | NA | NA | TRBV5-1 | TGCGCCAGCAGCTTGGAGAGGGATCAGCCCCAGCATTTT | CASSLERDQPQHF
TRBJ2-2 | TRBD2 | NA | TRBV6-4 | TGTGCCAGCAGTGTGATGGCGGGGGGCACCGGGGAGCTGTTTTTT | CASSVMAGGTGELFF
TRBJ1-5 | NA | few | TRBV6-5 | TGTGCCAGCAGGGCTACAGGGCACAGCAATCAGCCCCAGCATTTT | CASRATGHSNQPQHF